This TCR beta chain comes out of a study of blood T cell repertoires in COVID-19. For the study at large: The cDNA or gDNA used as material had been derived from T cells, B-cell-depleted T cells, or PBMCs.

CDR1 SGHRS and CDR2 YFSETQ come from the germline V gene. This CDR3 contains 17 residues. With V trimmed by 4 bases and J by 2 bases, 7 bases remained unmatched. Membership in each cohort depended on participant-reported clinical history. The study counted Cohort 3 donors as recovered given two negative PCRs, clearance, or symptom resolution. How the authors handled the data: Nucleated cell counts were estimated from reference gene primer amplification. The assay was immunoSEQ multiplex PCR, and TCRdb's table has in-frame clones only and misses some. V and J calls and clone size follow that table, whereas D and trimming were derived from the DNA. The table records 180,000 or so clones, over 75% of them present only once.

This chain links TRBV5-1 with TRBJ1-6, with 9 bases matching TRBD1. The sequence came from a man aged 50-60 years who had recovered from COVID-19. Sequenced sample: PBMCs or T cells enriched from blood (not recorded which). Written as DNA, the CDR3 is TGCGCCAGCAGCCTCCAGGGACAGGGCGCCTATAATTCACCCCTCCACTTT. Residues: CASSLQGQGAYNSPLHF.